This entry lists 13 T cell receptor beta chains sequenced from one sample in a study of metastatic and nonmetastatic thyroid tumors. TCRdb used MiXCR to call clones anew from the PCR reads. The data contain under 95,000 clones, about 12% of them singletons. There were no patients who had received any treatment before thyroid surgery. The specimen was blood. The receptors stem from a female donor with papillary thyroid cancer or a benign thyroid nodule (not recorded which). Some clones in this sample may be carry-over from other donors' samples.

This chain links TRBV6-1 with TRBJ1-2; a weak D match, TRBD1 (6 bases). Looked up from germline, CDR1 is MNHNS and CDR2 is SASEGT. The CDR3 contains 16 residues. V lost 4 bases and J 2 bases, leaving 17 bases between the germline ends. The CDR3 nucleotides read TGTGCCAGCAGTGGGACCGGGGGCGCGGACAACTATGGCTACACCTTC. It encodes CASSGTGGADNYGYTF.

The sample holds many counts of this clone. V and J are TRBV9 and TRBJ1-2, with 9 bases lining up with TRBD1. Unmatched junction bases numbered 10, after V lost 3 bases and J lost 4 bases. Germline loops: CDR1 SGDLS, CDR2 YYNGEE. This CDR3 spans 16 amino acids. CDR3 sequence (DNA): TGTGCCAGCAGCGAGAGGGACAGGGCCGTCTCCTATGGCTACACCTTC. Protein sequence: CASSERDRAVSYGYTF. The variable domain in full, with the rest retrieved from reference TRBV9 and TRBJ1-2, is DSGVTQTPKHLITATGQRVTLRCSPRSGDLSVYWYQQSLDQGLQFLIQYYNGEERAKGNILERFSAQQFPDLHSELNLSSLELGDSALYFCASSERDRAVSYGYTFGSGTRLTVV.

This clone occurred many times. V gene TRBV5-6 combines with J gene TRBJ1-2; possibly TRBD1 for D (6 bases). The V and J ends lost 2 bases and 5 bases respectively, with 13 bases between them. The CDR3 sequence is 14 residues long. The V gene's germline CDR1 is SGHDT and CDR2 YYEEEE. The CDR3 DNA reads TGTGCCAGCAGCTTTAGGGGGAGTTGGTATGGCTACACCTTC. Its protein is CASSFRGSWYGYTF.

At least ten counts were recorded for this clone. This rearrangement joins TRBV29-1 to TRBJ2-1, with D uncertain. This CDR3 contains 10 residues. V was cut by 5 bases and J by 5 bases, with 4 bases left in between. CDR1 and CDR2 (germline): SQVTM, ANQGSEA. CDR3 DNA sequence: TGCAGCGTTTCTAACAATGAGCAGTTCTTC. Its translation: CSVSNNEQFF.

This clone was seen a handful of times. This chain uses TRBV6-1 with TRBJ1-5, with 9 bases fitting TRBD1. The CDR3 has 16 amino acids. J was trimmed by 4 bases and V by 7 bases; bases with no gene match: 11. Per germline, CDR1 MNHNS and CDR2 SASEGT. The CDR3 protein is CASNRVPGQGNQPQHF. The CDR3 region has the DNA TGTGCCAGCAATCGCGTTCCGGGACAGGGAAATCAGCCCCAGCATTTT.

This clone occurred many times. Just one base apart from a much larger clone, this may be a read error. The rearrangement joins TRBV5-1 to TRBJ2-3; 10 bases line up with TRBD2. Germline CDR1 is SGHRS and CDR2 is YFSETQ. This CDR3 region has 18 residues. The trim removed 4 bases at V and 4 bases at J, leaving 15 bases unmatched. In DNA form, the CDR3 reads TGCGCCAGCAGCCCGGGACGAGCGGGAGGGGCGGTTGCAGATACGCAGTATTTT. Its translation: CASSPGRAGGAVADTQYF.

As concerns this clone: This may be a read error, as it is one base from a much larger clone. The chain uses TRBV6-2 or TRBV6-3 and TRBJ1-3; D gene ambiguous. The V end lost 7 bases, the J end lost 0 bases, and 28 bases lay between the germline ends. The germline V gene has CDR1 MNHEY and CDR2 SVGEGT. There are 20 residues in the CDR3. DNA of the CDR3: TGTGCCAGCAAAAGGTCCACGATTGCAGCCCCCGATAGCTCTGGAAACACCATATATTTT. As protein: CASKRSTIAAPDSSGNTIYF.

This clone was detected ten times or more. The chain links TRBV29-1 to TRBJ2-5, with D unresolved. Germline loops: CDR1 SQVTM, CDR2 ANQGSEA. CDR3 size: 12 residues. V was shortened by 4 bases and J by 0 bases, with 6 bases between the two germline ends. The CDR3 coding sequence is TGCAGCGTTGTCCCGTACCAAGAGACCCAGTACTTC. Translation gives CSVVPYQETQYF.

A word on this clone: This may be a read error, as it is one base from a much larger clone. CDR3 residues: CASSMVRGGDEQLF. The CDR3 DNA reads TGTGCCAGTAGTATGGTAAGGGGCGGGGATGAGCAGCTCTTC. This sequence joins TRBV19 and TRBJ2-1; D is possibly TRBD2 (6 bases). The CDR3 is made up of 14 amino acids. The germline CDR1 and CDR2 sequences are LNHDA and SQIVND (reference sequence).

At least ten counts were recorded for this clone. This sequence joins TRBV7-9 and TRBJ1-5; a weak D match, TRBD1 (6 bases). CDR1 and CDR2 (germline): SEHNR, FQNEAQ (reference sequence). V was trimmed by 1 base and J by 5 bases, leaving 12 bases between them. The CDR3 consists of 15 residues. DNA for the CDR3: TGTGCCAGCAGCTTAGTGGGGGGGCCTGATCAGCCCCAGCATTTT. It encodes CASSLVGGPDQPQHF.

This clone was seen many times. This chain links TRBV7-2 with TRBJ2-7, with D possibly TRBD1 on 6 matching bases. CDR3 length: 14 amino acids. With 1 base removed from V and 2 bases from J, the gap between germline ends came to 9 bases. CDR1 is SGHTA and CDR2 is FQGNSA in the germline V gene. CDR3 sequence reads: CASSLVQGTYEQYF. CDR3 coding DNA: TGTGCCAGCAGCTTAGTCCAGGGGACCTACGAGCAGTACTTC. Variable domain in full (rest from reference TRBV7-2 and TRBJ2-7): GAGVSQSPSNKVTEKGKDVELRCDPISGHTALYWYRQSLGQGLEFLIYFQGNSAPDKSGLPSDRFSAERTGGSVSTLTIQRTQQEDSAVYLCASSLVQGTYEQYFGPGTRLTVT.

This clone has at least ten counts. This sequence joins TRBV7-6 and TRBJ2-5; D might be TRBD1 or TRBD2, each matching 6 bases. V was trimmed by 5 bases and J by 7 bases, leaving 17 bases between them. The germline V gene encodes CDR1 SGHVS and CDR2 FNYEAQ. The CDR3 has 14 amino acids. This chain's CDR3 is CASSPGGVTWTQYF. CDR3 in DNA: TGTGCCAGCAGCCCCGGGGGCGTGACTTGGACCCAGTACTTC. Supplemented by reference TRBV7-6 and TRBJ2-5, the full variable domain reads GAGVSQSPRYKVTKRGQDVALRCDPISGHVSLYWYRQALGQGPEFLTYFNYEAQQDKSGLPNDRFSAERPEGSISTLTIQRTEQRDSAMYRCASSPGGVTWTQYFGPGTRLLVL.

This clone has a count of ten or more. J is TRBJ1-1 and V is TRBV29-1, with TRBD1 as a possible D gene (5 bases). V shed 4 bases and J shed 3 bases, with 15 bases lying between them. CDR1 is SQVTM, CDR2 ANQGSEA, per germline. CDR3 size: 14 residues. The CDR3 nucleotides read TGCAGCGTTGGAAGGGGAACGTGGTACACTGAAGCTTTCTTT. Translation: CSVGRGTWYTEAFF.